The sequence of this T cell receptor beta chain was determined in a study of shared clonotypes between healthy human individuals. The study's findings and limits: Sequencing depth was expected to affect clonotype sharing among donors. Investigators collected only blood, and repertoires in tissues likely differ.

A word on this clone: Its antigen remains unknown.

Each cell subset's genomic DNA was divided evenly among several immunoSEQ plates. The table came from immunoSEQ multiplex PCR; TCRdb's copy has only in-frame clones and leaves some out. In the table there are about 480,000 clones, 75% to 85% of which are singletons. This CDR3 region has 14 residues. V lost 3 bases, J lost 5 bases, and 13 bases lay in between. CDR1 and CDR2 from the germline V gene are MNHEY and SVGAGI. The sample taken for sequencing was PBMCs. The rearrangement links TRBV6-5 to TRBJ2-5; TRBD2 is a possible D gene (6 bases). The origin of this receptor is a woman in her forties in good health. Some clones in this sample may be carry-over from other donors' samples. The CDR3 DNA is TGTGCCAGCAGTTATCGGGACTCCCAGGAGACCCAGTACTTC. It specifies CASSYRDSQETQYF.